This T cell receptor beta chain came from a study of graft-versus-host responses after intestinal transplantation. The wider study: Transplant recipients had multivisceral, liver-intestinal, or isolated intestinal grafts. Each recipient received anti-thymocyte globulin induction, then tacrolimus and steroids for approximately 3 years. The study, taken as a whole, reports: Individuals who had graft-donor T cell macrochimerism had allografts that showed high graft-versus-host to host-versus-graft clonal ratios. GvH clones surfaced in recipient marrow, some emerging earlier in ileum or blood.

Measured with immunoSEQ multiplex PCR; TCRdb has only the in-frame clones, and not every one. The table lists roughly 130,000 clones, over 90% of them singletons, with about 0.19% in the top ten. Germline V gives CDR1 MNHEY, CDR2 SVGAGI. Unmatched junction bases numbered 10, after V lost 6 bases and J lost 4 bases. This CDR3 has 16 amino acids. Points on this clone: Antigen specificity is unknown.

This specimen consisted of unstimulated CD4+ T cells sorted from spleen or lymph node cells, obtained before intestinal transplant. The chain employs TRBV6-5 and TRBJ2-7; 12 bases align to TRBD1. The TCR originated in a human donor who received an intestinal transplant. In nucleotides, the CDR3 is TGTGCCAGCAGCTACCCGGGACAGGGGGCAATATACGAGCAGTACTTC. The encoded protein is CASSYPGQGAIYEQYF.